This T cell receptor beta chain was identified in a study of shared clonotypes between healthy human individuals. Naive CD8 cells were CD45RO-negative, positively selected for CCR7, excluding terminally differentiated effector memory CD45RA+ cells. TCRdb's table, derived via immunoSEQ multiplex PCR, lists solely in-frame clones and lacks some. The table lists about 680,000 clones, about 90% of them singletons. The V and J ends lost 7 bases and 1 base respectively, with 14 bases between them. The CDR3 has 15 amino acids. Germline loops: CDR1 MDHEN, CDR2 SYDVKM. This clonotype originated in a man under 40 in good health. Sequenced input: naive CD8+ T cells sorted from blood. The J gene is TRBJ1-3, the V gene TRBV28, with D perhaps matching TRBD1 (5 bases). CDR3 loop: CASTPLTDSGNTIYF. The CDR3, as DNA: TGTGCCAGCACCCCCCTGACAGATTCTGGAAACACCATATATTTT. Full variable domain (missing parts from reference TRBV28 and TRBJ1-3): DVKVTQSSRYLVKRTGEKVFLECVQDMDHENMFWYRQDPGLGLRLIYFSYDVKMKEKGDIPEGYSVSREKKERFSLILESASTNQTSMYLCASTPLTDSGNTIYFGEGSWLTVV.